This is a list of T cell receptor beta chains from one sample in a study of PD-L1 blockade in urothelial cancer. The table came from immunoSEQ multiplex PCR; TCRdb's copy has only in-frame clones and leaves some out. Of approximately 50,000 clones in the sample, approximately 85% were seen once. The sequences come from PBMCs, collected around atezolizumab (anti-PD-L1) treatment. The receptors derive from a man between 50 and 59 years old with urothelial cancer. The CDR3 runs from the conserved cysteine through the conserved F or W. D genes are given only for firm matches. Some rows have no size entry. The others give once, few or many, or a class for an expanded clone.

d_gene	v_gene	abundance	j_gene	CDR3aa	CDR3nt
-	TRBV11-2	-	TRBJ1-5	CASSLVRGMGQPQHF	TGTGCCAGCAGCTTAGTTCGGGGAATGGGGCAGCCCCAGCATTTT
TRBD2	TRBV5-1	-	TRBJ2-5	CASSPVAGEETQYF	TGCGCCAGCAGCCCAGTAGCGGGGGAAGAGACCCAGTACTTC
TRBD1	TRBV28	once	TRBJ2-5	CASSTRQGAETQYF	TGTGCCAGCAGTACCCGACAGGGAGCGGAGACCCAGTACTTC
TRBD1	TRBV18	-	TRBJ1-2	CASSPEGQGALNYGYTF	TGTGCCAGCTCGCCGGAGGGACAGGGGGCGCTTAACTATGGCTACACCTTC
TRBD2	TRBV30	-	TRBJ2-3	CAWGLAGGGVDTQYF	TGTGCCTGGGGACTAGCGGGAGGGGGGGTGGATACGCAGTATTTT
-	TRBV25-1	-	TRBJ2-1	CASSEWGGQGYNEQFF	TGTGCCAGCAGTGAATGGGGGGGGCAGGGTTACAATGAGCAGTTCTTC
TRBD2	TRBV2	-	TRBJ2-3	CASTPPKGAGGPTDTQYF	TGTGCCAGCACCCCCCCTAAGGGAGCGGGGGGGCCCACAGATACGCAGTATTTT
TRBD1	TRBV25-1	-	TRBJ1-1	CASSYRGRMNTEAFF	TGTGCCAGCTCTTACAGGGGCCGGATGAACACTGAAGCTTTCTTT
-	TRBV4-1	-	TRBJ2-1	CASSARDAEQFF	TGCGCCAGCAGCGCCCGGGATGCTGAGCAGTTCTTC
-	TRBV6-6	once	TRBJ2-3	CASSGPGPREPDTQYF	TGTGCCAGCTCTGGTCCGGGACCTCGGGAGCCAGATACGCAGTATTTT
TRBD1	TRBV27	-	TRBJ2-7	CASTPGTDPYEQYF	TGTGCCAGCACCCCCGGGACAGACCCCTACGAGCAGTACTTC
-	TRBV7-6	-	TRBJ1-6	CASSLGQGFSPLHF	TGTGCCAGCAGCTTAGGCCAGGGTTTTTCACCCCTCCACTTT
-	TRBV18	once	TRBJ1-5	CASSPLDNQPQHF	TGTGCCAGCTCACCCTTAGACAATCAGCCCCAGCATTTT
-	TRBV2	-	TRBJ2-7	CASSGSGGNYEQYF	TGTGCCAGCAGTGGGAGCGGCGGAAACTACGAGCAGTACTTC
-	TRBV6-5	-	TRBJ1-1	CASSYGQVAGEAFF	TGTGCCAGCAGTTACGGGCAGGTGGCCGGTGAAGCTTTCTTT
-	TRBV7-2	-	TRBJ1-5	CASSQVVGDQPQHF	TGTGCCAGCAGCCAGGTTGTAGGCGATCAGCCCCAGCATTTT